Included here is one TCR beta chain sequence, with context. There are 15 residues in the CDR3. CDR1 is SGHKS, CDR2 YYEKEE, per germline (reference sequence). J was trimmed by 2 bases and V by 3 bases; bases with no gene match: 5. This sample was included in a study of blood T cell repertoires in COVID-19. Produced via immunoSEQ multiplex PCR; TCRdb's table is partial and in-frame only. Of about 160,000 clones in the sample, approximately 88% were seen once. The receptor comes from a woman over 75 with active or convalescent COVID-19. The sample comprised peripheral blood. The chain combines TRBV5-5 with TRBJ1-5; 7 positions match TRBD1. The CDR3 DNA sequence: TGTGCCAGCAGCTACGGACAGGATCGCAATCAGCCCCAGCATTTT. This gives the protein CASSYGQDRNQPQHF.